This T cell receptor (gamma chain) was found in a study of γδ T cells in repeated Plasmodium falciparum infection. Study-wide background: Some Malian samples span acute malaria episodes; others come from no-transmission periods.

This clone was found many times. TCRdb reprocessed the multiplex PCR reads through CATT. The sample gives about 15,000 gamma-chain clones, roughly 1.5% of which show up once; about 29% is in the top ten. Sequencing input: gamma-delta T cells from blood. This TCR was recovered from a pool of human donors (malaria-infected and uninfected, not separated).

The CDR3 loop is CATWDWYTTGWFKIF. The CDR3 coding sequence is TGTGCCACCTGGGACTGGTATACCACTGGTTGGTTCAAGATATTT. The chain joins TRGV2 to TRGJP1. Trimming cost V 3 bases and J 0 bases; bases outside gene matches: 4. Germline values: CDR1 EGSNGY, CDR2 YDSYNSKV. CDR3 size: 15 residues.